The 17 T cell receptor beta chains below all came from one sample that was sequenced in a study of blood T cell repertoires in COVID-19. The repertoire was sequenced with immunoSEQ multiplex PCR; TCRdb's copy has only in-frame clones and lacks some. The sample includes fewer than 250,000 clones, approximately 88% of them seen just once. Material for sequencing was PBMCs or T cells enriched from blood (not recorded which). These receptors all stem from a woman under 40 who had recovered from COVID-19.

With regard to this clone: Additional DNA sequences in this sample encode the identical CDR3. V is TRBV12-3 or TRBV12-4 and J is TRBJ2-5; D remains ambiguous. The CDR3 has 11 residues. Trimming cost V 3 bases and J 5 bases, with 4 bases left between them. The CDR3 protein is CASSLRETQYF. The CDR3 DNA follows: TGTGCCAGCAGTTTGAGGGAGACCCAGTACTTC.

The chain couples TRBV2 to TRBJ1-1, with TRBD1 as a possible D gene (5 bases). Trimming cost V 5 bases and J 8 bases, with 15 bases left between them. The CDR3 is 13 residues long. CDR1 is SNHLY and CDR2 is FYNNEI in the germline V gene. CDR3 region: CASSPPGGTEAFF. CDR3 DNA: TGTGCCAGCAGTCCCCCTGGGGGGACGGAAGCTTTCTTT. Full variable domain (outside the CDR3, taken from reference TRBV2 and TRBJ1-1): EPEVTQTPSHQVTQMGQEVILRCVPISNHLYFYWYRQILGQKVEFLVSFYNNEISEKSEIFDDQFSVERPDGSNFTLKIRSTKLEDSAMYFCASSPPGGTEAFFGQGTRLTVV.

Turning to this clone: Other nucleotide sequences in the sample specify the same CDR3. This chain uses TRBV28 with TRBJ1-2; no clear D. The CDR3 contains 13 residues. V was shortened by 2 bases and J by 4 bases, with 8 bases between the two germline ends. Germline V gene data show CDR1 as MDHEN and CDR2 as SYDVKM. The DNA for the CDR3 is TGTGCCAGCAGTTTAGTGGGAGGCTATGGCTACACCTTC. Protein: CASSLVGGYGYTF.

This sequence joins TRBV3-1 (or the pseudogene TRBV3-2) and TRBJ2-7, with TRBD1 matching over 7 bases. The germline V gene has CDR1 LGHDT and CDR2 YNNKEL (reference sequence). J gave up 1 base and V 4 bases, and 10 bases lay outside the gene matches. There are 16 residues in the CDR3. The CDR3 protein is CASSLSWQQGSYEQYF. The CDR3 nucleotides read TGTGCCAGCAGCCTGAGTTGGCAACAGGGGTCCTACGAGCAGTACTTC.

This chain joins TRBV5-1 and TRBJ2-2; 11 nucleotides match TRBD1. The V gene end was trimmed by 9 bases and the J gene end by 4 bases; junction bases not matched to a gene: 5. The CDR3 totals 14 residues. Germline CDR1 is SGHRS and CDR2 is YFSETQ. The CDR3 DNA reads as TGCGCCACCTCGGACAGGGGGCGCACCGGGGAGCTGTTTTTT. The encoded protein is CATSDRGRTGELFF. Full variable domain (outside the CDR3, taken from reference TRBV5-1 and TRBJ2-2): KAGVTQTPRYLIKTRGQQVTLSCSPISGHRSVSWYQQTPGQGLQFLFEYFSETQRNKGNFPGRFSGRQFSNSRSEMNVSTLELGDSALYLCATSDRGRTGELFFGEGSRLTVL.

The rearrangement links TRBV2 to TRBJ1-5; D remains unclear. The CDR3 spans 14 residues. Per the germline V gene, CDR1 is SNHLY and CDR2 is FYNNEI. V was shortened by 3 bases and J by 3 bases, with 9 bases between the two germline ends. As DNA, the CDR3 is TGTGCCAGCAGTGAGGAGGCTTTCAATCAGCCCCAGCATTTT. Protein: CASSEEAFNQPQHF.

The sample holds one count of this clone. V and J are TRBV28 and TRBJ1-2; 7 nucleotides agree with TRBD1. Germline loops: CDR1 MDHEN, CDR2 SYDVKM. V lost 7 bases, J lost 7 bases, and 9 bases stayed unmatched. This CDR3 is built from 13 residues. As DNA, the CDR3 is TGTGCCAGCAACAGACAGGGACGAAGTGGCTACACCTTC. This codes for CASNRQGRSGYTF.

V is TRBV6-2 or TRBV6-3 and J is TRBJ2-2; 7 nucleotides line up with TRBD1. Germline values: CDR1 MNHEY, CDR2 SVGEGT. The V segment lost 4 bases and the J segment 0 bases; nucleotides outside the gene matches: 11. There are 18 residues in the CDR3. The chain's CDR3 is CASSSPPRTGSNTGELFF. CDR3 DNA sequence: TGTGCCAGCAGTTCCCCCCCCAGGACAGGATCGAACACCGGGGAGCTGTTTTTT.

CDR3 nucleotides: TGCGCCAGCAGGGGGACAGTGCCGACCGGGGAGCTGTTTTTT. It codes for CASRGTVPTGELFF. The J gene is TRBJ2-2, the V gene TRBV23-1; 7 nucleotides match TRBD1. TRBV23-1 is marked as an open reading frame, function uncertain. The CDR3 sequence is 14 residues long. V lost 6 bases to trimming and J lost 5 bases; unmatched junction nucleotides: 6.

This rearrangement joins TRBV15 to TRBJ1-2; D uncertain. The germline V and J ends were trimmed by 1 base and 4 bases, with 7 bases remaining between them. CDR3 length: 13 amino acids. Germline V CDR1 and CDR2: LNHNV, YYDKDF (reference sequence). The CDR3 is CATSRVPVYGYTF. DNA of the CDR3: TGTGCCACCAGCAGAGTTCCGGTCTATGGCTACACCTTC.

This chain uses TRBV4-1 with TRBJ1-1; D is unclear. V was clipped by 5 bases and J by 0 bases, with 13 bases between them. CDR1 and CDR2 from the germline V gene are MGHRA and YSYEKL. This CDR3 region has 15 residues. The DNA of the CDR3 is TGCGCCAGCAGCACTCGGACGGACTTGAACACTGAAGCTTTCTTT. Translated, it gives CASSTRTDLNTEAFF.

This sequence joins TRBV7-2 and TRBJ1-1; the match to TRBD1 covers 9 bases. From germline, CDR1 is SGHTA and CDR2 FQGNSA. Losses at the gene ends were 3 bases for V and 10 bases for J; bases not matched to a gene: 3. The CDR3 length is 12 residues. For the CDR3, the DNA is TGTGCCAGCAGCTTCTCGACAGGGGGAGCTTTCTTT. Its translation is CASSFSTGGAFF.

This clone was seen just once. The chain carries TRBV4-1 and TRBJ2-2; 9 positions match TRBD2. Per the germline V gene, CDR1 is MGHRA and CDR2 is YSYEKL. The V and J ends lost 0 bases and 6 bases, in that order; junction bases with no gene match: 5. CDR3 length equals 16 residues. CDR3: CASSQEPAGGAGELFF. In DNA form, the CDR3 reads TGCGCCAGCAGCCAAGAGCCAGCGGGGGGAGCCGGGGAGCTGTTTTTT.

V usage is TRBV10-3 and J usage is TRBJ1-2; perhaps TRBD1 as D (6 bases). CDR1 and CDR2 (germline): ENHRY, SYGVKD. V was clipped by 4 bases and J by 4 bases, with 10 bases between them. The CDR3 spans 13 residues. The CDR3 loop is CAISADSAYGYTF. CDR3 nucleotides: TGTGCCATCAGTGCGGACAGCGCCTATGGCTACACCTTC.

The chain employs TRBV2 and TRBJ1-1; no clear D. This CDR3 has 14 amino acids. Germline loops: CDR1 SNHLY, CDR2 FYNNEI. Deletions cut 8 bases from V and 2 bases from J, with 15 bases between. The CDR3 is CASLIDTSNTEAFF. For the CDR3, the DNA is TGTGCCAGCCTCATAGACACCTCCAACACTGAAGCTTTCTTT.

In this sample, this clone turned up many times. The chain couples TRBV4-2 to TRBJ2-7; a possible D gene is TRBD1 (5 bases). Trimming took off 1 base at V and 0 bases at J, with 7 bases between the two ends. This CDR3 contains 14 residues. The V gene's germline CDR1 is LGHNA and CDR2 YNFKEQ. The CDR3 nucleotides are TGTGCCAGCAGCCAAGGGGGCAGCTCCTACGAGCAGTACTTC. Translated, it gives CASSQGGSSYEQYF.

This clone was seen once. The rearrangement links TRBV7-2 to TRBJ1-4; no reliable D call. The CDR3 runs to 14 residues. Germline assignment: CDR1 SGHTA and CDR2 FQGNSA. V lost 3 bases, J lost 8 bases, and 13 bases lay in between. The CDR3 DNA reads TGTGCCAGCAGCTTTCAACGCGGTGGCGAAAAACTGTTTTTT. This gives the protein CASSFQRGGEKLFF.